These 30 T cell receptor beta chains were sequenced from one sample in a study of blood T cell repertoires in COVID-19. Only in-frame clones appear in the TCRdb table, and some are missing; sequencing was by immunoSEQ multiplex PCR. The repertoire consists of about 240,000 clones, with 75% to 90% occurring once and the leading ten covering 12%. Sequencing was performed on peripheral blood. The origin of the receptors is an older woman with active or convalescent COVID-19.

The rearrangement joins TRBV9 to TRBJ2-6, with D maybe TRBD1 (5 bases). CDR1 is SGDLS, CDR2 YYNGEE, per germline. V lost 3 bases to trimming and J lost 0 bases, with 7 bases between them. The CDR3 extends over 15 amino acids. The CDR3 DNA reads TGTGCCAGCAGCGGAGACAGCTCTGGGGCCAACGTCCTGACTTTC. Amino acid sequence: CASSGDSSGANVLTF. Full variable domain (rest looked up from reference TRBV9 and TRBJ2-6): DSGVTQTPKHLITATGQRVTLRCSPRSGDLSVYWYQQSLDQGLQFLIQYYNGEERAKGNILERFSAQQFPDLHSELNLSSLELGDSALYFCASSGDSSGANVLTFGAGSRLTVL.

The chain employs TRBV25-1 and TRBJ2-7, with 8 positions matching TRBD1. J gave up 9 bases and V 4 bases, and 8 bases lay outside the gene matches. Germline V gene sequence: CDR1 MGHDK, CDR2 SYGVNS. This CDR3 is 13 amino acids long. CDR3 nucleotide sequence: TGTGCCAGCAGTGGGCCAGGGGGCGCGGGGCAGTACTTC. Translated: CASSGPGGAGQYF.

The CDR3 sequence: CASSDGQGISYTF. Here the CDR3 DNA reads TGTGCCAGCAGTGATGGCCAGGGGATAAGCTACACCTTC. The chain recombines TRBV6-1 with TRBJ1-2; maybe TRBD1 (6 bases). The CDR3 totals 13 residues. V was shortened by 3 bases and J by 9 bases, with 14 bases between the two germline ends. Germline V gene lookup returns CDR1 MNHNS and CDR2 SASEGT.

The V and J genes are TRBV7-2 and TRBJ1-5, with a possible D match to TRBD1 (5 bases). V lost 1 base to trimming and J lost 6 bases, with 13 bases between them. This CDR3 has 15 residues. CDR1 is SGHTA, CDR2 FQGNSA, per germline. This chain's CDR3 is CASSLVQGQRQPQHF. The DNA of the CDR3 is TGTGCCAGCAGCTTAGTCCAGGGCCAACGTCAGCCCCAGCATTTT.

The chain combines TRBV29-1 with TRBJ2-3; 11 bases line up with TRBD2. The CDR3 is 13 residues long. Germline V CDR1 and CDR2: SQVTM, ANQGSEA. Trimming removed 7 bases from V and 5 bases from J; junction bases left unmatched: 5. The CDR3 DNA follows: TGCAGCGAGAAACTAGCGGGGGAAGATACGCAGTATTTT. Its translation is CSEKLAGEDTQYF.

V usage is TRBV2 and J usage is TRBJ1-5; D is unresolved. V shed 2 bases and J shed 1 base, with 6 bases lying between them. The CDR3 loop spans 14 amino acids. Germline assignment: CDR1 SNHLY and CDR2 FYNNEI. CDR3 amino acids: CASSEWLSNQPQHF. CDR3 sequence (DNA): TGTGCCAGCAGTGAATGGCTCAGCAATCAGCCCCAGCATTTT.

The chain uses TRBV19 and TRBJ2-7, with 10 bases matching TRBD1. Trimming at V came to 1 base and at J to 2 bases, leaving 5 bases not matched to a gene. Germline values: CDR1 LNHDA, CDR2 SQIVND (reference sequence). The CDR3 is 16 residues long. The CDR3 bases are TGTGCCAGTAGTATAGGTGCCGGGACAGGGGCCTACGAGCAGTACTTC. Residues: CASSIGAGTGAYEQYF.

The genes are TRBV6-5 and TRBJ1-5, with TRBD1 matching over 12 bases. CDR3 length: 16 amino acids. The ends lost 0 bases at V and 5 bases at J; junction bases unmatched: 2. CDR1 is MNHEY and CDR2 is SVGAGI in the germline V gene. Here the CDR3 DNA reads TGTGCCAGCAGTTACTCGGGGACAGGGGGCGATCAGCCCCAGCATTTT. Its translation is CASSYSGTGGDQPQHF.

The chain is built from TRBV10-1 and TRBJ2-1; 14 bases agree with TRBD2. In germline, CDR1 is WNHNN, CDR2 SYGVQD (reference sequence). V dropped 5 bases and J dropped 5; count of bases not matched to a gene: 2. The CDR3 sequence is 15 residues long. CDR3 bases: TGCGCCAGCAGTCTGACTAGCGGGGGGGACAATGAGCAGTTCTTC. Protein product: CASSLTSGGDNEQFF.

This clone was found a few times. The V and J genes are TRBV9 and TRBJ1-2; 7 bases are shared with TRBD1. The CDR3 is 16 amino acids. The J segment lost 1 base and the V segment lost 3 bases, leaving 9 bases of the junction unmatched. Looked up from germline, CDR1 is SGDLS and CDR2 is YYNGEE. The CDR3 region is CASSAYGTALNYGYTF. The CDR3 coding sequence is TGTGCCAGCAGCGCCTACGGGACAGCTCTTAACTATGGCTACACCTTC.

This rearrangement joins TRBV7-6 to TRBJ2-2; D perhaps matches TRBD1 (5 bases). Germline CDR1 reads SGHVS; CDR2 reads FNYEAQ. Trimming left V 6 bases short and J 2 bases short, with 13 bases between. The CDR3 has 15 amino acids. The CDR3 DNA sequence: TGTGCCAGCAGGGTGGACAACCGCAACACCGGGGAGCTGTTTTTT. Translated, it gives CASRVDNRNTGELFF. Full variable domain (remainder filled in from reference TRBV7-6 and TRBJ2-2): GAGVSQSPRYKVTKRGQDVALRCDPISGHVSLYWYRQALGQGPEFLTYFNYEAQQDKSGLPNDRFSAERPEGSISTLTIQRTEQRDSAMYRCASRVDNRNTGELFFGEGSRLTVL.

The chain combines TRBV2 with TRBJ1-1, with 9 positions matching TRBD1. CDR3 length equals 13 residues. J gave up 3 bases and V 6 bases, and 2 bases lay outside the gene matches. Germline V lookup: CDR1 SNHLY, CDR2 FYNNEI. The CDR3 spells CASRTGGYTEAFF. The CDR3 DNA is TGTGCCAGCAGGACAGGGGGTTACACTGAAGCTTTCTTT.

CDR3 coding DNA: TGTGCCAGCAAACCGGGACAGTTGAACACCGGGGAGCTGTTTTTT. It translates to CASKPGQLNTGELFF. V usage is TRBV27 and J usage is TRBJ2-2; 7 bases align to TRBD1. The CDR3 is 15 residues long. From germline, CDR1 is MNHEY and CDR2 SMNVEV (reference sequence). V gave up 7 bases and J gave up 1 base; unmatched junction bases: 6.

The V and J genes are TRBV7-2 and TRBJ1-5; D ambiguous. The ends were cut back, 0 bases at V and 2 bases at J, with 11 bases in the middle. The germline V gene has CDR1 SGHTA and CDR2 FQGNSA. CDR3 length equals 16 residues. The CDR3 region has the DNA TGTGCCAGCAGCTTAGCAGCGAGTATGGGCAATCAGCCCCAGCATTTT. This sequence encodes CASSLAASMGNQPQHF.

CDR3 coding DNA: TGTGCCAGTAGCCACGACAGGGGCGGGAATTCACCCCTCCACTTT. Its protein is CASSHDRGGNSPLHF. The chain carries TRBV19 and TRBJ1-6; TRBD1 agrees at 8 bases. The CDR3 totals 15 residues. V lost 6 bases and J lost 7; bases outside the gene matches: 8. Germline V gene sequence: CDR1 LNHDA, CDR2 SQIVND (reference sequence). Filled out from reference TRBV19 and TRBJ1-6, the complete variable domain reads DGGITQSPKYLFRKEGQNVTLSCEQNLNHDAMYWYRQDPGQGLRLIYYSQIVNDFQKGDIAEGYSVSREKKESFPLTVTSAQKNPTAFYLCASSHDRGGNSPLHFGNGTRLTVT.

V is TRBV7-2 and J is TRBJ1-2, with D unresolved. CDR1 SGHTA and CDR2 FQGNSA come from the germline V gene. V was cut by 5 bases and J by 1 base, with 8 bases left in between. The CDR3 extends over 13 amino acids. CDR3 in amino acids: CASSPPFNYGYTF. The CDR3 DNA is TGTGCCAGCAGCCCCCCCTTTAACTATGGCTACACCTTC.

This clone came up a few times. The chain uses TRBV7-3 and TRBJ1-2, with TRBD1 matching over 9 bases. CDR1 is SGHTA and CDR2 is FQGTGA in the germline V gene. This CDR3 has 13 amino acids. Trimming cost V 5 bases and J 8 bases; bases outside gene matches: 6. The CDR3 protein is CASSGTGGWGYTF. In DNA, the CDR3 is TGTGCCAGCAGCGGTACAGGGGGCTGGGGCTACACCTTC.

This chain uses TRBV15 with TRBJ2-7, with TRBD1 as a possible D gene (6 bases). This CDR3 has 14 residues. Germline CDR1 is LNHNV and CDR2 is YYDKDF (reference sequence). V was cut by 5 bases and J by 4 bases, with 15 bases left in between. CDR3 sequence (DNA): TGTGCCACCAGCCGCCAGACAGGCCCTTACGAGCAGTACTTC. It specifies CATSRQTGPYEQYF.

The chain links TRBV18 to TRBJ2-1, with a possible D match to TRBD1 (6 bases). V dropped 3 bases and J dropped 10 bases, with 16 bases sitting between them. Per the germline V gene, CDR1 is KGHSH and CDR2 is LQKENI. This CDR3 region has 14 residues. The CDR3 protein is CASSPIRGIHEQFF. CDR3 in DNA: TGTGCCAGCTCACCGATCAGGGGAATACACGAGCAGTTCTTC.

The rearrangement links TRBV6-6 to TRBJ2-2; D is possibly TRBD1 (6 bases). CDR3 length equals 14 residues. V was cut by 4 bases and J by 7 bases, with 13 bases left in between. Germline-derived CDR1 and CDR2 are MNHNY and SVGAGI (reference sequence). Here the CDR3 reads CASSSFTGIGELFF. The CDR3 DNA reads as TGTGCCAGCAGTTCCTTTACAGGGATCGGGGAGCTGTTTTTT.

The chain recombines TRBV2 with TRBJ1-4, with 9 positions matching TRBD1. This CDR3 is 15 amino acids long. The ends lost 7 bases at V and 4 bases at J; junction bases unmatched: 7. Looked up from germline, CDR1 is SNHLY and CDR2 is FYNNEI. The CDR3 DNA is TGTGCCAGCAAAGCTGGGACAGGGATTAATGAAAAACTGTTTTTT. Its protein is CASKAGTGINEKLFF.

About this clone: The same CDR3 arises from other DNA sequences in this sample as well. The CDR3 loop is CAWTFVSYNSPLHF. CDR3 DNA: TGTGCCTGGACGTTTGTTTCCTATAATTCACCCCTCCACTTT. The rearrangement joins TRBV30 to TRBJ1-6, with D unclear. Per germline, CDR1 GTSNPN and CDR2 SVGIG (reference sequence). The CDR3 runs to 14 residues. V dropped 4 bases and J dropped 1 base, with 8 bases sitting between them.

CDR3 in amino acids: CAWSVGGMNTEAFF. CDR3 bases: TGTGCCTGGAGTGTAGGGGGCATGAACACTGAAGCTTTCTTT. The genes are TRBV30 and TRBJ1-1, with 7 bases that match TRBD1. V lost 0 bases and J lost 0; bases outside the gene matches: 1. This CDR3 region has 14 residues. Looked up from germline, CDR1 is GTSNPN and CDR2 is SVGIG (reference sequence).

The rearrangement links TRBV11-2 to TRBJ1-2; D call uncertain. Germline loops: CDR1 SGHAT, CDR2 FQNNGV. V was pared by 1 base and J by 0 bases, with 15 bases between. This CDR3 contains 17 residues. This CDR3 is CASSLVRAGLTNYGYTF. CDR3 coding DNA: TGTGCCAGCAGCTTAGTCCGGGCGGGCCTAACTAACTATGGCTACACCTTC. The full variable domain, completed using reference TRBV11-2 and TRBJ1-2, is EAGVAQSPRYKIIEKRQSVAFWCNPISGHATLYWYQQILGQGPKLLIQFQNNGVVDDSQLPKDRFSAERLKGVDSTLKIQPAKLEDSAVYLCASSLVRAGLTNYGYTFGSGTRLTVV.

The CDR3 loop reads CASRGTVYNSPLHF. The CDR3 nucleotides are TGTGCCAGTAGGGGGACTGTCTATAATTCACCCCTCCACTTT. The V and J genes are TRBV19 and TRBJ1-6; perhaps TRBD1 as D (5 bases). V was pared by 6 bases and J by 3 bases, with 9 bases between. The CDR3 has 14 residues. Germline-derived CDR1 and CDR2 are LNHDA and SQIVND (reference sequence).

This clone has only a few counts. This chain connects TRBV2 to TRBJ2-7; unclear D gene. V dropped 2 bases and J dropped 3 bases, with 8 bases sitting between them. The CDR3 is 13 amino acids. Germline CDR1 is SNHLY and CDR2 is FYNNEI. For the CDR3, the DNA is TGTGCCAGCAGTGAATTAAATAACTACGAGCAGTACTTC. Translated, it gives CASSELNNYEQYF. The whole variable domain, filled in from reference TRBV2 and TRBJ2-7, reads EPEVTQTPSHQVTQMGQEVILRCVPISNHLYFYWYRQILGQKVEFLVSFYNNEISEKSEIFDDQFSVERPDGSNFTLKIRSTKLEDSAMYFCASSELNNYEQYFGPGTRLTVT.

The CDR3 loop is CASSSGGRETQYF. The DNA of the CDR3 is TGTGCCAGCAGCTCCGGGGGGCGCGAGACCCAGTACTTC. The chain carries TRBV5-4 and TRBJ2-5, with TRBD2 as a possible D gene (7 bases). Trimming took 3 bases from V and 5 from J, leaving 11 bases between them. CDR1 is SGHNT and CDR2 is YYREEE in the germline V gene (reference sequence). The CDR3 sequence is 13 residues long.

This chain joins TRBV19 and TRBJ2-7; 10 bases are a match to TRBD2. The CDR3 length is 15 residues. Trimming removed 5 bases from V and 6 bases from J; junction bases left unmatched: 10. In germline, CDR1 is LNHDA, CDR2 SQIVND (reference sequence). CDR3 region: CASSVSGGGIFEQYF. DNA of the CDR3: TGTGCCAGTAGTGTCAGCGGGGGGGGCATTTTCGAGCAGTACTTC. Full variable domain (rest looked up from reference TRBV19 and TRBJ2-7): DGGITQSPKYLFRKEGQNVTLSCEQNLNHDAMYWYRQDPGQGLRLIYYSQIVNDFQKGDIAEGYSVSREKKESFPLTVTSAQKNPTAFYLCASSVSGGGIFEQYFGPGTRLTVT.

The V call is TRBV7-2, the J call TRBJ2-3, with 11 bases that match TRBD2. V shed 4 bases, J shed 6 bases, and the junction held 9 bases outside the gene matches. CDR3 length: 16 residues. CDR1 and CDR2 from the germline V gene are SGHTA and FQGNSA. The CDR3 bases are TGTGCCAGCAGCTCGCTAGCGGGGGGCGGATCGGATACGCAGTATTTT. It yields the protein CASSSLAGGGSDTQYF.

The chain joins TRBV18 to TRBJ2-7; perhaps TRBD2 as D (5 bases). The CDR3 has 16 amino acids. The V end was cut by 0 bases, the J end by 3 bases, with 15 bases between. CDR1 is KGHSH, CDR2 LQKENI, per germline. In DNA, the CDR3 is TGTGCCAGCTCACCACCGAACCACCCGGGGTACTACGAGCAGTACTTC. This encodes CASSPPNHPGYYEQYF.